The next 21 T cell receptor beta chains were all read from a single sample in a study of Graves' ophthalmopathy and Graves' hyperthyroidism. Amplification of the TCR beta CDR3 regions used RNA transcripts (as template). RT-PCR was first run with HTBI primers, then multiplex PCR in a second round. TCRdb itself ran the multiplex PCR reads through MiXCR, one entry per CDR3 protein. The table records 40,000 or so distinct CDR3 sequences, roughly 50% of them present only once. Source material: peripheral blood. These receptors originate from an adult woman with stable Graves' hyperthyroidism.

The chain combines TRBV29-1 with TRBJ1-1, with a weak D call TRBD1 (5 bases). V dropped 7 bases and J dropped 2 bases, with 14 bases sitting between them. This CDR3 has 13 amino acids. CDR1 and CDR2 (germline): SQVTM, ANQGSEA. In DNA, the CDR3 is TGCAGCGGAAGGGCGGGGGAAAACACTGAAGCTTTCTTT. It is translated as CSGRAGENTEAFF.

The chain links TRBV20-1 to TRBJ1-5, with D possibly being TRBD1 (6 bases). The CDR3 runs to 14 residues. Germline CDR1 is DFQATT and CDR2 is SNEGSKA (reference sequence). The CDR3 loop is CGAGGGRDGQPQHF. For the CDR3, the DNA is TGCGGAGCTGGGGGCGGAAGGGACGGTCAGCCCCAGCATTTT.

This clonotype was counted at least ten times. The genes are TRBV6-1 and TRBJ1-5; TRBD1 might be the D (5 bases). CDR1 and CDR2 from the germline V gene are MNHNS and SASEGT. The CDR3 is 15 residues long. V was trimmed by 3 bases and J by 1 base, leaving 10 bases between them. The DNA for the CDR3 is TGTGCCAGCAGTGAGTGGGGCGGGAGCAATCAGCCCCAGCATTTT. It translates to CASSEWGGSNQPQHF.

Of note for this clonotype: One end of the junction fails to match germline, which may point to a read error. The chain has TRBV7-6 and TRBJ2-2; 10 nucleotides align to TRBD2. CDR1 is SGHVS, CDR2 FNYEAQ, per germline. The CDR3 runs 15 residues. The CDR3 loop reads CASGTSGAGTRELFF. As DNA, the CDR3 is TGTGCCAGCGGTACTAGCGGGGCGGGCACCCGGGAGCTGTTTTTT. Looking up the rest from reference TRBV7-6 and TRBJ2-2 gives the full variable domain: GAGVSQSPRYKVTKRGQDVALRCDPISGHVSLYWYRQALGQGPEFLTYFNYEAQQDKSGLPNDRFSAERPEGSISTLTIQRTEQRDSAMYRCASGTSGAGTRELFFGEGSRLTVL.

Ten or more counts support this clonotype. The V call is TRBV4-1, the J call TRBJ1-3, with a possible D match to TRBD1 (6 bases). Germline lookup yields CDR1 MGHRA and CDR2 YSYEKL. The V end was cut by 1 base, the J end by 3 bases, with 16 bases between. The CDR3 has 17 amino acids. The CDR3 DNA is TGCGCCAGCAGCCAAGGGGCTATACAGGGAGGTGGAAACACCATATATTTT. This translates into CASSQGAIQGGGNTIYF.

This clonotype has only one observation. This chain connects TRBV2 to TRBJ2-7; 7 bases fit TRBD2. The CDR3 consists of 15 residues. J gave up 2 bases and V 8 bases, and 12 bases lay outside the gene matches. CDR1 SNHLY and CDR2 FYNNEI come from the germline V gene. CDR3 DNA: TGTGCCAGCCTTGTAAGTGGACTAGAGCCCTACGAGCAGTACTTC. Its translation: CASLVSGLEPYEQYF.

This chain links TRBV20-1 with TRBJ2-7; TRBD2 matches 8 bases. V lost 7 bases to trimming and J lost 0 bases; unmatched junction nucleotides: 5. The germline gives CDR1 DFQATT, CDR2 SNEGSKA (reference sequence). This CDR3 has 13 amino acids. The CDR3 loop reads CSGTSGSSYEQYF. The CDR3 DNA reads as TGCAGTGGTACGAGCGGGAGCTCCTACGAGCAGTACTTC.

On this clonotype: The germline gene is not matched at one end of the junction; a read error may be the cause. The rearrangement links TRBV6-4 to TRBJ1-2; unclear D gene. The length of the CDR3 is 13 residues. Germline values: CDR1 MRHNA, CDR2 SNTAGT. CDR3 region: CASGPTPLNGYTF. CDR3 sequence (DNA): TGTGCCAGCGGCCCCACCCCCCTTAATGGCTACACTTTC.

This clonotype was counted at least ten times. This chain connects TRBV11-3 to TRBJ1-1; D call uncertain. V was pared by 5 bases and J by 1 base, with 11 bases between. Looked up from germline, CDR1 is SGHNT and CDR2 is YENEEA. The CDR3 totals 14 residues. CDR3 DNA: TGTGCCAGCAGCGAGAGTGGGAGGAACACTGAAGCTTTCTTT. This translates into CASSESGRNTEAFF.

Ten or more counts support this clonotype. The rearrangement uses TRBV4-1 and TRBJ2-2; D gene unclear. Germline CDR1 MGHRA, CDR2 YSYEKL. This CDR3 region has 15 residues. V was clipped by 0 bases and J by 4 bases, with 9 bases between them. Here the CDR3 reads CASSQDHTFTGELFF. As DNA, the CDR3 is TGCGCCAGCAGCCAAGACCACACATTCACCGGGGAGCTGTTTTTT.

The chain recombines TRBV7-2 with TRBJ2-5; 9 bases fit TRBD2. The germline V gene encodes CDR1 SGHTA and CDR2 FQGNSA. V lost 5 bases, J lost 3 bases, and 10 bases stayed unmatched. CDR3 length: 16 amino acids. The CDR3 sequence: CASSGGSGSKEETQYF. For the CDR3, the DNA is TGTGCCAGCAGCGGGGGTAGCGGGAGTAAAGAAGAGACCCAGTACTTC.

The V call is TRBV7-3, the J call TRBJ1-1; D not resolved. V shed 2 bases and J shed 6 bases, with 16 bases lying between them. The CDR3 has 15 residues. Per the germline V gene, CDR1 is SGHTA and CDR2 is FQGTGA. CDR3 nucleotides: TGTGCCAGCAGCTTAGGCGTCAGTTCTAACGCTGAAGCTTTCTTT. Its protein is CASSLGVSSNAEAFF. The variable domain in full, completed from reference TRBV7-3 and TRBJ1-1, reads GAGVSQTPSNKVTEKGKYVELRCDPISGHTALYWYRQSLGQGPEFLIYFQGTGAADDSGLPNDRFFAVRPEGSVSTLKIQRTERGDSAVYLCASSLGVSSNAEAFFGQGTRLTVV.

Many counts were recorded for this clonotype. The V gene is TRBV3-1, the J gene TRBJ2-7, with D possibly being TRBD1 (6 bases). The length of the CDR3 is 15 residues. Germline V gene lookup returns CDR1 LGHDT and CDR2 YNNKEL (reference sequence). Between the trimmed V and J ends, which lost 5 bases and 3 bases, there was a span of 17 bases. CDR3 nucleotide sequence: TGTGCCAGCAGCTCAGCCGGGACAAAACTCTACGAGCAGTACTTC. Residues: CASSSAGTKLYEQYF.

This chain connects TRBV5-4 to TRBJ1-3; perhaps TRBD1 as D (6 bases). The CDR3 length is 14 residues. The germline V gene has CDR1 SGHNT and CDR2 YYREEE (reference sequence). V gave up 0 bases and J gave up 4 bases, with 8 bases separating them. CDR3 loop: CASSLGGTGNTIYF. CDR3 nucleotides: TGTGCCAGCAGCTTGGGGGGGACAGGAAACACCATATATTTT.

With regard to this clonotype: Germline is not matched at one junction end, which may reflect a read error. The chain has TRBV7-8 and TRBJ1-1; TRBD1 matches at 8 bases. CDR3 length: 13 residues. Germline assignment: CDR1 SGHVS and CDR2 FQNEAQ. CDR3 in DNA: TGTGCCAGCAGTCCCGGGACAGGCACTGAAACTTTCTTT. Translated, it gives CASSPGTGTETFF.

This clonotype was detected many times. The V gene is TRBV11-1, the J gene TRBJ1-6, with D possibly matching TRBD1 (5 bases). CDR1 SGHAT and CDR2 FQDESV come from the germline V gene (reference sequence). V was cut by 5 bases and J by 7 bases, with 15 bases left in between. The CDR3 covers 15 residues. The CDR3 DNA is TGTGCCAGCAGCCTCTCCGGGACGGACAATTCACCCCTCCACTTT. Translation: CASSLSGTDNSPLHF.

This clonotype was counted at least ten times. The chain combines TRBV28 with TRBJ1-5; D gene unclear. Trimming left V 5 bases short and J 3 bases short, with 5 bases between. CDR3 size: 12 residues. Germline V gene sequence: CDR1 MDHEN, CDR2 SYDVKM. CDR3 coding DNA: TGTGCCAGCAGTCCGAACAATCAGCCCCAGCATTTT. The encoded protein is CASSPNNQPQHF.

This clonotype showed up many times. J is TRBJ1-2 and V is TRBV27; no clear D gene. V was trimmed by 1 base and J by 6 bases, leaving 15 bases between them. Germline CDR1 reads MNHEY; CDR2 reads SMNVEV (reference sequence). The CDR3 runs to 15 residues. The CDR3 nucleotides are TGTGCCAGCAGTTTATTGGCCCGACACGGAGATGGCTACACCTTC. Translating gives CASSLLARHGDGYTF.

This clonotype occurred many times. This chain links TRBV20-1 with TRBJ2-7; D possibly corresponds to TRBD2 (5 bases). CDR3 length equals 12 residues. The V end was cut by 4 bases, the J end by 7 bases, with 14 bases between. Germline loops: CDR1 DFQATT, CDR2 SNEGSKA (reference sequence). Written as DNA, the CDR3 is TGCAGTGCTACACTCCGGAGGTATGAGCAGTACTTC. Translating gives CSATLRRYEQYF.

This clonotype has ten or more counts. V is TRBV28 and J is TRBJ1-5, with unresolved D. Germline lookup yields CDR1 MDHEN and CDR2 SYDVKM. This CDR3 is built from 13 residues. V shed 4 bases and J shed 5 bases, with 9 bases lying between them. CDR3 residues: CASSYYNYQPQHF. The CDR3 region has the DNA TGTGCCAGCAGTTACTACAACTATCAGCCCCAGCATTTT.

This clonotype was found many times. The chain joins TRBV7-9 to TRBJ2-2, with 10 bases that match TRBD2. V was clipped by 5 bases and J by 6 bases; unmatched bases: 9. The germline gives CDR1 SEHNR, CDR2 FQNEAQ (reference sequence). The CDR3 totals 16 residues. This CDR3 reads CASSLSSGSVAGELFF. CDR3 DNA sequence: TGTGCCAGCAGCCTATCTAGCGGGAGTGTAGCCGGGGAGCTGTTTTTT.